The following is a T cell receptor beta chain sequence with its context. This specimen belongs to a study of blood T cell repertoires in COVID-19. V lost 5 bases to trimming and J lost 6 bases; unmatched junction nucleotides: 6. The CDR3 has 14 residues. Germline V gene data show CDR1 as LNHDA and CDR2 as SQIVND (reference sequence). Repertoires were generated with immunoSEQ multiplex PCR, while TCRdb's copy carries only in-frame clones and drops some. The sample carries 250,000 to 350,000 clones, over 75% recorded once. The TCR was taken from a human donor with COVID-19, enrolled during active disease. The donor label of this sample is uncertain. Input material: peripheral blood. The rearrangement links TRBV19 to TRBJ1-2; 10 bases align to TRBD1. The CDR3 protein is CASSPRGQGNGYTF. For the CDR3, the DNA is TGTGCCAGTAGTCCGCGGGGACAGGGGAATGGCTACACCTTC. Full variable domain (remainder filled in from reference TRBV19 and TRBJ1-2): DGGITQSPKYLFRKEGQNVTLSCEQNLNHDAMYWYRQDPGQGLRLIYYSQIVNDFQKGDIAEGYSVSREKKESFPLTVTSAQKNPTAFYLCASSPRGQGNGYTFGSGTRLTVV.